The clone carrying this T cell receptor (beta chain) showed up just once. This specimen comes from a study of PD-1 blockade in classical Hodgkin lymphoma. The CDR3 has 16 amino acids. The V gene end was trimmed by 0 bases and the J gene end by 7 bases; junction bases not matched to a gene: 7. CDR1 is LGHNT, CDR2 FRNRAP, per germline. Some clones are missing from TCRdb's copy, which holds only in-frame ones; the method was immunoSEQ multiplex PCR. This sample has just under 100,000 clones, with over 80% found just once. Relapse was seen in all patients after autologous stem cell transplantation, and brentuximab vedotin exposure was variable.

The starting material was peripheral blood mononuclear cells (PBMCs), obtained at baseline. The clonotype was recovered from a human donor with classical Hodgkin lymphoma. The chain recombines TRBV12-5 with TRBJ2-1; 9 bases fit TRBD2. CDR3 sequence reads: CASGLVLGGRGNEQFF. The CDR3 DNA reads TGTGCTAGTGGTTTGGTACTAGGCGGGAGGGGAAATGAGCAGTTCTTC.